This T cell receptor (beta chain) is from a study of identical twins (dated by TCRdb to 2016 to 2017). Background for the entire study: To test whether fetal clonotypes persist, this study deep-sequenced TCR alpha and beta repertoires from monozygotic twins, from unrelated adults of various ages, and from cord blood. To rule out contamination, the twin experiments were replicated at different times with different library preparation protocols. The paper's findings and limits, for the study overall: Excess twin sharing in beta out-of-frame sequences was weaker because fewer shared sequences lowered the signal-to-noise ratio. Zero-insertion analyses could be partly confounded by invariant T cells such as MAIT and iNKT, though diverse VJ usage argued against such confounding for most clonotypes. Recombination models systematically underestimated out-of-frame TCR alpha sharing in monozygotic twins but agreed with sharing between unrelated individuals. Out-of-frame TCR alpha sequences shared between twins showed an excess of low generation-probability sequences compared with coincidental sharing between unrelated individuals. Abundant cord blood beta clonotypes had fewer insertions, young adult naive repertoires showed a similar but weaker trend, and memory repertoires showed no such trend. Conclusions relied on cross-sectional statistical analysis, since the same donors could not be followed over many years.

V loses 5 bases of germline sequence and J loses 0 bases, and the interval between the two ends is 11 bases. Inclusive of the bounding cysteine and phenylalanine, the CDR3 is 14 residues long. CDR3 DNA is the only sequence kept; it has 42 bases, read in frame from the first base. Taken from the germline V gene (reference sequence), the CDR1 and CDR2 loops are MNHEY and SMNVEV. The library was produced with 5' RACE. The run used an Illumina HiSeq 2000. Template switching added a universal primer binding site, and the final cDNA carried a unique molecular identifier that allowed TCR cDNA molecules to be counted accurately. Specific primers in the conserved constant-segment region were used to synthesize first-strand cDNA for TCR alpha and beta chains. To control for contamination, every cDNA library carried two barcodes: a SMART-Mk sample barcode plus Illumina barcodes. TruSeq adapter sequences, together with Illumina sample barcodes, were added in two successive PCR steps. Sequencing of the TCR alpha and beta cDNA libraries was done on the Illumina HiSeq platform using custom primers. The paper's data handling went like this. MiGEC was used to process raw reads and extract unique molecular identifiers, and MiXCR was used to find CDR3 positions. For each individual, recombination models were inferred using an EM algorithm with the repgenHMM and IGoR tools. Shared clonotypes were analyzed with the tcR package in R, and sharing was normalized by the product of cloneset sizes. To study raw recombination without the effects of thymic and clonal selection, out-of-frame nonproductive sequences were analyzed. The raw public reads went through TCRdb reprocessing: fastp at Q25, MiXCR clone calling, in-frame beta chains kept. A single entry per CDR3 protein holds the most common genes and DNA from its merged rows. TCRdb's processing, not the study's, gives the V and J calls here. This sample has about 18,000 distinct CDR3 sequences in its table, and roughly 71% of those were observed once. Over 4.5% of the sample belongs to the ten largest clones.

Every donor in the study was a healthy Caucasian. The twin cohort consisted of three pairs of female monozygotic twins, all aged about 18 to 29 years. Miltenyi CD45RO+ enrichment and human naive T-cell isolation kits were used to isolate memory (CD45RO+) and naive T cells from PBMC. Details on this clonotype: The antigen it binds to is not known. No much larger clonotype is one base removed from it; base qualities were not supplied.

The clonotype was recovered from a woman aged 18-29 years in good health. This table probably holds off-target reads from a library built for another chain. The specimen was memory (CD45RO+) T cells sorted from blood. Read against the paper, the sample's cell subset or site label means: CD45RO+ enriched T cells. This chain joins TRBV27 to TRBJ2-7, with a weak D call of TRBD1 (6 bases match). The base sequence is TGTGCCAGCAGTCCGACAGGTTACTCCTACGAGCAGTACTTC. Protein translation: CASSPTGYSYEQYF.